This T cell receptor (beta chain) emerged from a study of blood T cell repertoires in COVID-19 (dated by TCRdb to the early 2020s). With respect to the entire study: The collaborator samples originated in the United States, Italy and Spain and spanned the acute and convalescent phases of COVID-19. The prospective study material was composed of cDNA or gDNA derived from T cells, B-cell-depleted T cells, or PBMCs. Deeply sampled blood TCRbeta repertoires from subjects exposed to, actively infected with, or recovered from COVID-19 were included in the dataset. A freely available public database, intended as a resource for researchers studying the immune response to SARS-CoV-2, is where the repertoires were released. The samples were drawn from two sources: the first 160 participants of the ongoing ImmuneRACE study, and over 1,000 subjects contributed by 6 global collaborators. A de-identified subject ID, COVID-19 status, age in years and sex were almost always included in the sample metadata. Where available, HLA class I and class II types were obtained from metadata supplied by the sample provider rather than from assay-based typing.

General findings and caveats noted by the study authors: The quantity of clinical and demographic metadata differed by source and by participant and was supplied without curation.

The immunoSEQ Assay, a bias-controlled multiplex PCR, was used to amplify TCRbeta CDR3 regions from genomic DNA. Regarding the original processing steps: Nucleated cell counts per sample were estimated from amplification of reference gene primers within the assay. To quantify the absolute abundance of each unique TCRbeta CDR3 rearrangement, sequence reads were collapsed and filtered. Productive Simpson clonality was computed per sample as the square root of Simpson's diversity index over productive rearrangements. TCRdb obtained this table from immuneACCESS and retained in-frame rearrangements with V and J assigned. These tables miss some clones; where compared with another copy, unresolved V genes account for less than half of the shortfall, and the remainder is unexplained. V, J and clone size are those of that table, while D and trimming were read from the DNA. The table for this sample lists around 130,000 clones; around 89% of them were counted only once. More than 15% of the sample comes from the top ten.

With respect to this clone: No antigen is known for it. The record has no base qualities; no much larger clone is one base away.

Collaborating institutions collected whole blood in K2EDTA tubes following their own protocols. Collaborator samples were shipped for TCRbeta analysis as frozen whole blood, isolated PBMCs, or DNA extracted from either sample type. V is cut by 0 bases and J by 0 bases, and the space between the germline ends is 7 bases. CDR1 and CDR2 were assigned from the germline V gene as SGDLS and YYNGEE. Inclusive of the bounding cysteine and phenylalanine, the CDR3 is 15 residues long. Kept here is only the CDR3 DNA, which spans 45 bases and is read in frame from base 1. The rearrangement combines TRBV9 with TRBJ2-1, with the D gene call left open. Source material: peripheral blood. The sequence was obtained from a man aged 50 or older with active or convalescent COVID-19. The CDR3: CASSVDAYSYNEQFF. At the DNA level, the sequence is TGTGCCAGCAGCGTAGACGCCTACTCCTACAATGAGCAGTTCTTC.